Included here is one T cell receptor (beta chain) sequence, with context. Germline-derived CDR1 and CDR2 are SGHRS and YFSETQ. Trimming cost V 0 bases and J 7 bases, with 14 bases left between them. This CDR3 comprises 15 residues. This entry is derived from a study of CD8 T cells in Susac syndrome. For the study at large: Within the sequenced Susac syndrome patient group, six exhibited active disease and eight were in remission.

The diagnostic criteria for definite or probable disease, as recently defined, were met by the patients with Susac syndrome. Random hexamers served to reverse transcribe about 0.5 to 1 ug RNA. TCRdb re-derived calls from the immunoSEQ multiplex PCR reads in MiXCR, one entry per CDR3 protein. The sample lists 95,000 to 150,000 distinct CDR3 sequences, over 90% occurring once. Sequenced input: CD4+ T cells from PBMCs. This receptor was obtained from a human donor with Susac syndrome. The chain carries TRBV5-1 and TRBJ2-1; D may be TRBD2 (5 bases). The CDR3 is CASSLAPGSLNEQFF. CDR3 coding DNA: TGCGCCAGCAGCTTGGCCCCGGGGAGCCTGAATGAGCAGTTCTTC.